The 19 T cell receptor beta chains presented below share a single source sample, sequenced in a study of a mutant IDH1 vaccine in newly diagnosed glioma. The antigens these receptors bind are not known. Sequenced by immunoSEQ multiplex PCR; TCRdb stores in-frame clones only, minus some. The table lists about 42,000 clones, approximately 83% of them singletons, with under 6% in the top ten. The sample's time point: week 35, safety follow-up. Doses of 300 ug of mutant IDH1 20-mer peptide were given with topical imiquimod. This sample comprised PBMCs, obtained from a glioma patient whose treatment included an IDH1 peptide vaccine. Source of these receptors: a woman aged 45 to 65 with glioma.

CDR3 in amino acids: CAWSVLDRSYEQYF. CDR3 nucleotide sequence: TGTGCCTGGAGTGTGTTGGACAGATCCTACGAGCAGTACTTC. The gene calls are TRBV30 and TRBJ2-7, with TRBD1 as a possible D gene (6 bases). V shed 0 bases and J shed 1 base, with 10 bases lying between them. CDR1 and CDR2 from the germline V gene are GTSNPN and SVGIG (reference sequence). The CDR3 is made up of 14 amino acids.

V usage is TRBV28 and J usage is TRBJ2-7; D remains ambiguous. Germline assignment: CDR1 MDHEN and CDR2 SYDVKM. Trimming shortened V by 5 bases and J by 4 bases, and 9 bases separated the two germline ends. This CDR3 has 12 residues. The CDR3 here is CASSPPLYEQYF. CDR3 nucleotides: TGTGCCAGCAGTCCCCCGCTATACGAGCAGTACTTC.

This chain uses TRBV4-2 with TRBJ2-7; D tentatively fits TRBD1 or TRBD2 (5 bases each). The CDR3 covers 15 residues. Trimming shortened V by 1 base and J by 2 bases, and 12 bases separated the two germline ends. CDR1 and CDR2 (germline): LGHNA, YNFKEQ. DNA of the CDR3: TGTGCCAGCAGCCAAGGTCCCGAGGGACCCTACGAGCAGTACTTC. It codes for CASSQGPEGPYEQYF.

The chain combines TRBV11-3 with TRBJ2-7, with D tentatively TRBD2 (5 bases). Germline V gene sequence: CDR1 SGHNT, CDR2 YENEEA. V gave up 5 bases and J gave up 6 bases, with 8 bases separating them. The CDR3 loop spans 11 amino acids. The CDR3 spells CASSAGGEQYF. CDR3 bases: TGTGCCAGCAGCGCAGGAGGCGAGCAGTACTTC.

The chain joins TRBV4-3 to TRBJ2-1; either TRBD1 or TRBD2 may supply D (5 bases each). This CDR3 has 15 residues. CDR1 is LGHNA, CDR2 YSLEER, per germline. V was clipped by 0 bases and J by 8 bases, with 14 bases between them. The CDR3 coding sequence is TGCGCCAGCAGCCAAGATAGCAGAGGGGTCTATGAGCAGTTCTTC. Its protein product is CASSQDSRGVYEQFF.

This chain connects TRBV2 to TRBJ2-5; D is undetermined. V lost 5 bases to trimming and J lost 1 base, with 8 bases between them. Germline CDR1 SNHLY, CDR2 FYNNEI. CDR3 length: 13 amino acids. The CDR3 loop reads CASSSRAQETQYF. The CDR3 nucleotides read TGTGCCAGCAGTAGCAGAGCCCAAGAGACCCAGTACTTC.

This chain connects TRBV6-1 to TRBJ1-5, with TRBD1 matching 8 bases. Germline CDR1 MNHNS, CDR2 SASEGT. The CDR3 is made up of 16 amino acids. The trim removed 1 base at V and 7 bases at J, leaving 9 bases unmatched. The DNA for the CDR3 is TGTGCCAGCAGTGAAGGGACAGGGAAACTCTGGCAGCCCCAGCATTTT. Its protein is CASSEGTGKLWQPQHF.

This chain links TRBV6-4 with TRBJ2-7; D is possibly TRBD2 (5 bases). From germline, CDR1 is MRHNA and CDR2 SNTAGT. V lost 6 bases, J lost 7 bases, and 7 bases lay in between. The CDR3 sequence is 10 residues long. The CDR3 DNA reads TGTGCCAGCAGCCCGGGGGAGCAGTACTTC. Its translation: CASSPGEQYF.

This chain uses TRBV5-1 with TRBJ1-6, with D perhaps matching TRBD1 (5 bases). Deletions cut 0 bases from V and 6 bases from J, with 13 bases between. There are 16 residues in the CDR3. Germline V CDR1 and CDR2: SGHRS, YFSETQ. In DNA, the CDR3 is TGCGCCAGCAGCTTGGTGGGGCAGAACAGTAATTCACCCCTCCACTTT. Its translation: CASSLVGQNSNSPLHF. The full variable domain, rest sourced from reference TRBV5-1 and TRBJ1-6, is KAGVTQTPRYLIKTRGQQVTLSCSPISGHRSVSWYQQTPGQGLQFLFEYFSETQRNKGNFPGRFSGRQFSNSRSEMNVSTLELGDSALYLCASSLVGQNSNSPLHFGNGTRLTVT.

This chain connects TRBV5-1 to TRBJ2-7; D gene ambiguous. Trimming removed 2 bases from V and 6 bases from J, with 6 bases in between. Germline-derived CDR1 and CDR2 are SGHRS and YFSETQ. The CDR3 is 11 residues long. This CDR3 is CASSFSSEQYF. The DNA of the CDR3 is TGCGCCAGCAGCTTCTCGTCCGAGCAGTACTTC.

The rearrangement links TRBV7-3 to TRBJ2-5; D remains ambiguous. CDR1 and CDR2 (germline): SGHTA, FQGTGA. The CDR3 contains 13 residues. V was clipped by 4 bases and J by 4 bases, with 10 bases between them. The CDR3 loop is CASSSLTGETQYF. The DNA for the CDR3 is TGTGCCAGCAGCTCTCTAACCGGAGAGACCCAGTACTTC.

The chain is built from TRBV28 and TRBJ1-3; the D is unclear. CDR3 length: 16 amino acids. Trimming stripped 6 bases from V and 4 bases from J, with 19 bases between. Germline values: CDR1 MDHEN, CDR2 SYDVKM. CDR3 nucleotide sequence: TGTGCCAGCAGCTTCAACACCCGAAATAGGGGAAACACCATATATTTT. Its translation: CASSFNTRNRGNTIYF.

The chain recombines TRBV6-1 with TRBJ2-7, with 10 bases aligning to TRBD2. The CDR3 runs to 14 residues. V trimming: 2 bases; J trimming: 3 bases; junction bases outside the gene matches: 1. The V gene's germline CDR1 is MNHNS and CDR2 SASEGT. The CDR3 region has the DNA TGTGCCAGCAGTGAACTAGCGGGGGACTACGAGCAGTACTTC. Translated: CASSELAGDYEQYF.

The V gene is TRBV7-9, the J gene TRBJ2-5, with unresolved D. With 6 bases removed from V and 2 bases from J, the gap between germline ends came to 1 base. The germline CDR1 and CDR2 sequences are SEHNR and FQNEAQ (reference sequence). The CDR3 sequence is 10 residues long. CDR3 residues: CASSQETQYF. DNA of the CDR3: TGTGCCAGCAGTCAAGAGACCCAGTACTTC. The variable domain in full, with the rest retrieved from reference TRBV7-9 and TRBJ2-5, is DTGVSQNPRHKITKRGQNVTFRCDPISEHNRLYWYRQTLGQGPEFLTYFQNEAQLEKSRLLSDRFSAERPKGSFSTLEIQRTEQGDSAMYLCASSQETQYFGPGTRLLVL.

The chain is built from TRBV1 and TRBJ1-5; the table calls TRBD1, which could not be checked here. TRBV1 constitutes a pseudogene. This CDR3 is 13 amino acids long. In DNA, the CDR3 is TGCACCAGCAGGGACAGGGTACTTCAGCCCCAGCATTTT. Its translation is CTSRDRVLQPQHF.

The gene calls are TRBV29-1 and TRBJ2-2; weak D call: TRBD2 (6 bases). The CDR3 runs 12 residues. Germline CDR1 reads SQVTM; CDR2 reads ANQGSEA. V gave up 6 bases and J gave up 4 bases, with 9 bases separating them. The CDR3 is CSVAGGTGELFF. The CDR3 DNA follows: TGCAGCGTCGCCGGGGGCACCGGGGAGCTGTTTTTT.

The chain carries TRBV5-1 and TRBJ1-2; no clear D gene. Germline V CDR1 and CDR2: SGHRS, YFSETQ. CDR3 length equals 16 residues. V lost 0 bases and J 2 bases, leaving 14 bases between the germline ends. The CDR3 reads CASSLEGHPENYGYTF. CDR3 in DNA: TGCGCCAGCAGCTTGGAAGGTCACCCCGAAAACTATGGCTACACCTTC.

The rearrangement joins TRBV2 to TRBJ1-4; D is unclear. The CDR3 loop spans 13 amino acids. Trimming stripped 8 bases from V and 7 bases from J, with 14 bases between. Germline lookup yields CDR1 SNHLY and CDR2 FYNNEI. The DNA for the CDR3 is TGTGCCAGCGCCGGGGTTGAGAGTGAAAAACTGTTTTTT. It specifies CASAGVESEKLFF.

This chain uses TRBV30 with TRBJ2-3; perhaps D is TRBD1 or TRBD2 (6 bases each). CDR1 is GTSNPN and CDR2 is SVGIG in the germline V gene (reference sequence). CDR3 length: 14 residues. Trimming shortened V by 5 bases and J by 3 bases, and 15 bases separated the two germline ends. The CDR3 loop reads CAWEEGGVTDTQYF. CDR3 in DNA: TGTGCCTGGGAGGAGGGGGGAGTTACAGATACGCAGTATTTT.